The T cell receptor beta chain under discussion was sequenced for a study of beta chain features in type 1 diabetes. Study as a whole: Across every sample, almost 110,000,000 sorted cells were examined in total. Study-level results: Across all four CD4+ subsets, people with type 1 diabetes showed modestly shorter TCRB CDR3s. Among patients, naive, central memory and Treg TCRB repertoires appeared more similar than among healthy donors.

Cells sorted by CD45RO/CCR7/CD25/CD127/CD95/CD27 comprised CD4+ naive, central memory, regulatory and stem cell-like memory cells. All sorted populations exceeded 95% purity. With respect to this clone: The antigen remains unidentified.

The trim removed 3 bases at V and 7 bases at J, leaving 6 bases unmatched. CDR3 length: 16 amino acids. Germline CDR1 reads SGHDN; CDR2 reads FVKESK. The sequenced template was cDNA made from the entire isolated RNA. Sequenced by immunoSEQ multiplex PCR; TCRdb stores in-frame clones only, minus some. Of some 170,000 clones detected, roughly 63% appear once; the ten largest clones hold under 0.1%. The TCR comes from a man between 25 and 39 years old with type 1 diabetes. The V and J genes are TRBV14 and TRBJ2-1; 13 positions match TRBD2. Sequencing was done on a sample of naive CD4+ T cells from blood. As DNA, the CDR3 is TGTGCCAGCAGCCAGATGACTAGCGGGGGGACAAATGAGCAGTTCTTC. This gives the protein CASSQMTSGGTNEQFF.